Only a few counts were recorded for the clone carrying this T cell receptor beta chain. The antigen is undetermined. V lost 8 bases and J lost 5, with 16 bases in between. The V gene's germline CDR1 is ENHRY and CDR2 SYGVKD. The CDR3 consists of 14 residues. Using its own MiXCR run on the 5' RACE reads, TCRdb lists one record per CDR3 protein. The sample consists of 410,000 or so distinct CDR3 sequences, around 20% of them appearing once. The record originates from a study of identical twins. General study results and limits: Zero-insertion analyses could be partly confounded by invariant MAIT and iNKT cells.

The receptor comes from a man aged 50-60 years in good health. Material: naive T cells sorted from blood. This chain uses TRBV10-3 with TRBJ2-1; either TRBD1 or TRBD2 may supply D (5 bases each). The CDR3 is CAISVHGTDNEQFF. The CDR3 nucleotides are TGTGCCATCTCCGTCCACGGGACCGACAATGAGCAGTTCTTC.